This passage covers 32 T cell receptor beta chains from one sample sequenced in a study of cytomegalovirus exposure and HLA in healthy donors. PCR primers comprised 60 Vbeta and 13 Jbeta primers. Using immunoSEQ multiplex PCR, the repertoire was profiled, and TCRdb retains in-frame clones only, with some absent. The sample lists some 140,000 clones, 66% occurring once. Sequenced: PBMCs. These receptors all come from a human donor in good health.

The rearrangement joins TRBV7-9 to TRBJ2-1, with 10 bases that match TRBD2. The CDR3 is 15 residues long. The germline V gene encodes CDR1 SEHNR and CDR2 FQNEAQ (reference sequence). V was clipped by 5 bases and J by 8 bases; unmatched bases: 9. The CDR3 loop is CASSIGTSVFDEQFF. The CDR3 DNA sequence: TGTGCCAGCAGCATCGGGACTAGCGTCTTCGATGAGCAGTTCTTC.

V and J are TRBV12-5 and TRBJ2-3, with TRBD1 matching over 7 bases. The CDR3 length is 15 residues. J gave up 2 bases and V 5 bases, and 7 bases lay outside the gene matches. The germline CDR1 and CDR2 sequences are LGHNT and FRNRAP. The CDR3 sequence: CASGPGTAVTDTQYF. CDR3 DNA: TGTGCTAGTGGTCCCGGGACAGCCGTCACAGATACGCAGTATTTT.

The CDR3 nucleotides are TGTGCCAGCAGCTTGACTAGCGGGAGGACAGATACGCAGTATTTT. It yields the protein CASSLTSGRTDTQYF. The chain joins TRBV5-4 to TRBJ2-3, with 12 positions matching TRBD2. Per germline, CDR1 SGHNT and CDR2 YYREEE (reference sequence). The length of the CDR3 is 15 residues. J was trimmed by 3 bases and V by 1 base; bases with no gene match: 0.

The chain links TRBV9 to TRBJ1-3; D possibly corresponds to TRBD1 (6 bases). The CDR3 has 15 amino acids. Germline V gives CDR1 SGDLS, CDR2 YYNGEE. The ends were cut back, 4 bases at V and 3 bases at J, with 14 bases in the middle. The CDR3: CASSIQGMHGNTIYF. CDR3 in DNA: TGTGCCAGCAGCATACAGGGAATGCATGGAAACACCATATATTTT.

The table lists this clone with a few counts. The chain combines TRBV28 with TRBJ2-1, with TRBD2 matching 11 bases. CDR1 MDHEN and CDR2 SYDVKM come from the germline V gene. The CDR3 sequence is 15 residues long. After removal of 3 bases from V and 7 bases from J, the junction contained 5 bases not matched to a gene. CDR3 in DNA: TGTGCCAGCAGTTTCGGGACTAGCGGACCTAATGAGCAGTTCTTC. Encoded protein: CASSFGTSGPNEQFF. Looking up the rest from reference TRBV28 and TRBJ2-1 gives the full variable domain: DVKVTQSSRYLVKRTGEKVFLECVQDMDHENMFWYRQDPGLGLRLIYFSYDVKMKEKGDIPEGYSVSREKKERFSLILESASTNQTSMYLCASSFGTSGPNEQFFGPGTRLTVL.

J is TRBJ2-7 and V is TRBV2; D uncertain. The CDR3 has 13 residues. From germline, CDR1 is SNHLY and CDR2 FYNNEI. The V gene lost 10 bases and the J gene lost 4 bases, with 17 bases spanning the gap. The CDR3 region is CATSRGQWYEQYF. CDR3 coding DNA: TGTGCCACCTCCCGTGGGCAATGGTACGAGCAGTACTTC.

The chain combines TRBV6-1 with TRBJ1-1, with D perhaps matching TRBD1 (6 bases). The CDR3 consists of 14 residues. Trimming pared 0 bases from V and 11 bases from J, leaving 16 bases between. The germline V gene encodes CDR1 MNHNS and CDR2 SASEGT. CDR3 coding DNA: TGTGCCAGCAGTGAAGCCCTGCAGGGGAAGGGGGCTTTCTTT. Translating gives CASSEALQGKGAFF.

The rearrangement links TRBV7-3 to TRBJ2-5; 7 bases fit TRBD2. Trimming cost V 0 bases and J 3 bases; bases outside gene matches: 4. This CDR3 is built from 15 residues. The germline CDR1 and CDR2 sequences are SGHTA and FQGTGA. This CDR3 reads CASSLTGGLEETQYF. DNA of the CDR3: TGTGCCAGCAGCTTAACGGGAGGGCTCGAAGAGACCCAGTACTTC.

The CDR3 DNA reads as TGTGCCAGCAGCTTGGCGTCAGGGTCTGGAAACACCATATATTTT. Amino acid sequence: CASSLASGSGNTIYF. The chain combines TRBV5-4 with TRBJ1-3; maybe TRBD1 (5 bases). CDR1 is SGHNT, CDR2 YYREEE, per germline (reference sequence). The length of the CDR3 is 15 residues. The V and J ends lost 0 bases and 1 base respectively, with 8 bases between them. Looking up the rest from reference TRBV5-4 and TRBJ1-3 gives the full variable domain: ETGVTQSPTHLIKTRGQQVTLRCSSQSGHNTVSWYQQALGQGPQFIFQYYREEENGRGNFPPRFSGLQFPNYSSELNVNALELDDSALYLCASSLASGSGNTIYFGEGSWLTVV.

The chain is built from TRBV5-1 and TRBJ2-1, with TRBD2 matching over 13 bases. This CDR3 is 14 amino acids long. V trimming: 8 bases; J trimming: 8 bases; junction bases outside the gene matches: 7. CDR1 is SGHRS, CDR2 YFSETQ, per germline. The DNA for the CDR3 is TGCGCCAGTGCAGGGACTAGCGGGACCCATGAGCAGTTCTTC. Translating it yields CASAGTSGTHEQFF.

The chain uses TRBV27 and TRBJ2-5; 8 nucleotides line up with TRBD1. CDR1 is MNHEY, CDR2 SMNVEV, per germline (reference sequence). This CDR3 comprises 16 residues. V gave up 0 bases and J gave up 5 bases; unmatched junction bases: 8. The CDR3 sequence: CASSLSLGAGGETQYF. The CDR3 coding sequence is TGTGCCAGCAGTTTATCACTGGGGGCAGGGGGCGAGACCCAGTACTTC.

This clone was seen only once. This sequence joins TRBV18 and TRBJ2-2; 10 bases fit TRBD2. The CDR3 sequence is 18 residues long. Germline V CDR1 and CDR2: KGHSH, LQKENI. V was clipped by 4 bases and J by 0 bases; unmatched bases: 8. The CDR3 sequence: CASSQLIAGGANTGELFF. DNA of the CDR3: TGTGCCAGCTCACAACTTATAGCGGGAGGAGCGAACACCGGGGAGCTGTTTTTT.

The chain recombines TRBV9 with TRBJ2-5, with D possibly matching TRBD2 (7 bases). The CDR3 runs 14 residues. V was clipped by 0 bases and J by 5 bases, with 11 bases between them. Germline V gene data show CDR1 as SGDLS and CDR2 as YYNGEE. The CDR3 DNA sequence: TGTGCCAGCAGCGTAGGGGGGGGGCAGGAGACCCAGTACTTC. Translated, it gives CASSVGGGQETQYF.

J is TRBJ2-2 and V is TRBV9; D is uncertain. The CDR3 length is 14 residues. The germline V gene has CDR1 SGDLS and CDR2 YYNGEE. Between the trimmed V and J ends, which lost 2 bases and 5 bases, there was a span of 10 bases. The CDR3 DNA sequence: TGTGCCAGCAGCGTTGCGGCCGGAACCGGGGAGCTGTTTTTT. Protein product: CASSVAAGTGELFF.

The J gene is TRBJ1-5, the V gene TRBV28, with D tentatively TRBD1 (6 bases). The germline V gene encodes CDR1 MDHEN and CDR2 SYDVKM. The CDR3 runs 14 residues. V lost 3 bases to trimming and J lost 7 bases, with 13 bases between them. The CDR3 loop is CASSFGVRGQPQHF. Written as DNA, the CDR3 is TGTGCCAGCAGTTTCGGGGTGAGGGGGCAGCCCCAGCATTTT.

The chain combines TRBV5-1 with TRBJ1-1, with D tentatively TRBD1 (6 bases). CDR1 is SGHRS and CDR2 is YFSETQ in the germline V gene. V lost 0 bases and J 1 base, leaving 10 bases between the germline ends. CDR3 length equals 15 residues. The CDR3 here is CASSLGGGPNTEAFF. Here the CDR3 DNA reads TGCGCCAGCAGCTTGGGCGGGGGCCCGAACACTGAAGCTTTCTTT.

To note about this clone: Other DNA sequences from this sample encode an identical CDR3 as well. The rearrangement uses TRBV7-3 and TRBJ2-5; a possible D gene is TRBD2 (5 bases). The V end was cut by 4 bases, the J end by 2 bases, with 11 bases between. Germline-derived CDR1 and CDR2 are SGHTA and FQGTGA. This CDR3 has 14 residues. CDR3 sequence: CASSSTGIQETQYF. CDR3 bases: TGTGCCAGCAGCTCGACGGGGATACAAGAGACCCAGTACTTC.

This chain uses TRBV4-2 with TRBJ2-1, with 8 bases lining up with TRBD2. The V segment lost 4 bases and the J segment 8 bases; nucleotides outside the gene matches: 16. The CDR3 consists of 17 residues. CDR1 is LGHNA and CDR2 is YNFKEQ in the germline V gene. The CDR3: CASSRNPGAGAGDEQFF. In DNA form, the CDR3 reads TGTGCCAGCAGCCGAAACCCAGGAGCGGGGGCCGGGGATGAGCAGTTCTTC.

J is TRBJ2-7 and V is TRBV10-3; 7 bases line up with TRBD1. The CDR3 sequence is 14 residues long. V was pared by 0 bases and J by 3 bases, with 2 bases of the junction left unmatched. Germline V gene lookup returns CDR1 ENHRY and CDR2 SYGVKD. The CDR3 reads CAISESRGRYEQYF. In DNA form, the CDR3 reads TGTGCCATCAGTGAGTCAAGGGGGCGCTACGAGCAGTACTTC.

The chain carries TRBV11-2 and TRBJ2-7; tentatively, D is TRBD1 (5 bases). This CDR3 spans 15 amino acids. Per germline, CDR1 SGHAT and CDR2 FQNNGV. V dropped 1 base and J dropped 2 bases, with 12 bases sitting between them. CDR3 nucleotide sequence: TGTGCCAGCAGCTTAGCCCTGGCAGGGACCTACGAGCAGTACTTC. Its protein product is CASSLALAGTYEQYF.

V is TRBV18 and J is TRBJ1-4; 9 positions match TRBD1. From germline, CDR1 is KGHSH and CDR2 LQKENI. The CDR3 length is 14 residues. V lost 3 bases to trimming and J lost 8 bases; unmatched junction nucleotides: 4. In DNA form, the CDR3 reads TGTGCCAGCTCACCGGGACAGGGTAGCGAAAAACTGTTTTTT. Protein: CASSPGQGSEKLFF.

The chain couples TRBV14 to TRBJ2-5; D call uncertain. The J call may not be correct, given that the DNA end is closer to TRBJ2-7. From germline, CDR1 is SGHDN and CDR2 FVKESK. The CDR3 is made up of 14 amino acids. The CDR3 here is CASSPLSLSYEQYF. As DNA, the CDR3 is TGTGCCAGCAGCCCCCTAAGCCTTTCCTACGAGCAGTACTTC.

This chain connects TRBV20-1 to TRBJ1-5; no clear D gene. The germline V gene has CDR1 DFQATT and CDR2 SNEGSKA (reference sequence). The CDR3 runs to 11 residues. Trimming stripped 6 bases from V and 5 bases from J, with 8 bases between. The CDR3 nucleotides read TGCAGTGCCGGGGAACATCAGCCCCAGCATTTT. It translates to CSAGEHQPQHF.

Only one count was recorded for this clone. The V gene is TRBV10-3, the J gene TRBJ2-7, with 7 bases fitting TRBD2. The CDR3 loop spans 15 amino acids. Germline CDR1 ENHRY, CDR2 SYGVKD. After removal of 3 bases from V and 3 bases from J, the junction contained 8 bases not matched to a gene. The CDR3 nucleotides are TGTGCCATCAGTGAAGGGCGGGAGCGGTTCTACGAGCAGTACTTC. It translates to CAISEGRERFYEQYF.

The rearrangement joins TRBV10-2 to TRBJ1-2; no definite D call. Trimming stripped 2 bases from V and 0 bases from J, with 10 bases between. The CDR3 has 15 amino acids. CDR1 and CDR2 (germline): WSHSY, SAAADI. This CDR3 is CASSEPGLSNYGYTF. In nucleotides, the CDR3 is TGCGCCAGCAGTGAGCCCGGGTTATCTAACTATGGCTACACCTTC.

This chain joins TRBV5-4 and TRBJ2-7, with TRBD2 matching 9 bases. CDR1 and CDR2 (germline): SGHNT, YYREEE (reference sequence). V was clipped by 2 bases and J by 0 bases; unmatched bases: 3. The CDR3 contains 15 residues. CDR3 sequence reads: CASSFSGRSSYEQYF. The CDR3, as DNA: TGTGCCAGCAGCTTTAGCGGGAGAAGCTCCTACGAGCAGTACTTC.

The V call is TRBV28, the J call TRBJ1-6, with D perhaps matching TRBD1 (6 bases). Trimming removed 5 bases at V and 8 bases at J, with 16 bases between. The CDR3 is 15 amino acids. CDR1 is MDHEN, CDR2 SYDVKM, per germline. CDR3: CASSAGVTGDSPLHF. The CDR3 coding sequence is TGTGCCAGCAGTGCAGGGGTTACCGGGGATTCACCCCTCCACTTT.

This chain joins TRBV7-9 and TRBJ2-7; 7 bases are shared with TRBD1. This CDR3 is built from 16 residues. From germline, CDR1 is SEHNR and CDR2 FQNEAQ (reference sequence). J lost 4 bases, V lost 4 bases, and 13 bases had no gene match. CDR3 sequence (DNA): TGTGCCAGCAGCTCGGACAGGATTCCATCCTCGTACGAGCAGTACTTC. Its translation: CASSSDRIPSSYEQYF.

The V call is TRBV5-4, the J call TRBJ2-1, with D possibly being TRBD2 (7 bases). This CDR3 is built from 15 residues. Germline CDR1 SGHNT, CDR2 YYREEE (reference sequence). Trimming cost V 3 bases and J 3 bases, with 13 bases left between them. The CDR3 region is CASSWGGLGYNEQFF. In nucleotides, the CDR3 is TGTGCCAGCAGCTGGGGGGGGCTAGGCTACAATGAGCAGTTCTTC.

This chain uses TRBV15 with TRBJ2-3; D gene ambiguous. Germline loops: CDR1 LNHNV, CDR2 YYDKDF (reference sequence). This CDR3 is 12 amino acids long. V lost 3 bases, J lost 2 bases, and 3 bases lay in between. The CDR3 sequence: CATSSNTDTQYF. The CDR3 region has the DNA TGTGCCACCAGCAGCAACACAGATACGCAGTATTTT.

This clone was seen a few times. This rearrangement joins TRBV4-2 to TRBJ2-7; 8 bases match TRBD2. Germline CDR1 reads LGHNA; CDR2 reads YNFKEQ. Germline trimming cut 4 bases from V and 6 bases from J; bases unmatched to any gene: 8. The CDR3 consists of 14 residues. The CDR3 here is CASSPSGSESEQYF. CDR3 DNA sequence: TGTGCCAGCAGCCCCAGCGGGAGTGAAAGCGAGCAGTACTTC.

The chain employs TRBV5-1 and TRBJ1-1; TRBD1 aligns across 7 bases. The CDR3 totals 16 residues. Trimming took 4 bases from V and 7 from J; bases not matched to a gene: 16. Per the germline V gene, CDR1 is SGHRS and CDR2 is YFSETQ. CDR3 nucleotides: TGCGCCAGCAGCCCGGGTGGTAGGGGGCAATGGAGTGAAGCTTTCTTT. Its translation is CASSPGGRGQWSEAFF.